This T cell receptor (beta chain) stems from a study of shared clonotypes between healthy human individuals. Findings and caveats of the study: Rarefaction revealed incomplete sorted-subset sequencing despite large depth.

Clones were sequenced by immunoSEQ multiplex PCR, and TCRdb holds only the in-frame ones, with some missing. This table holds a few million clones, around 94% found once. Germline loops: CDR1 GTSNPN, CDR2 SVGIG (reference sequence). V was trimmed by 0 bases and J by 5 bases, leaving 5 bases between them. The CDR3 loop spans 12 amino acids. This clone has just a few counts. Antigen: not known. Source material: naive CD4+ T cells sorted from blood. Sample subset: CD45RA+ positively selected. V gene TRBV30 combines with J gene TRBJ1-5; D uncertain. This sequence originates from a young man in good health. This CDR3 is CAWSVLDQPQHF. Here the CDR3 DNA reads TGTGCCTGGAGTGTACTAGATCAGCCCCAGCATTTT. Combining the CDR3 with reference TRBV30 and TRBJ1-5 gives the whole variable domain SQTIHQWPATLVQPVGSPLSLECTVEGTSNPNLYWYRQAAGRGLQLLFYSVGIGQISSEVPQNLSASRPQDRQFILSSKKLLLSDSGFYLCAWSVLDQPQHFGDGTRLSIL.